This T cell receptor (beta chain) stems from a study of blood T cell repertoires in COVID-19 (dated by TCRdb to 2020 to 2022). Background on the whole study: The collaborator samples originated in the United States, Italy and Spain and spanned the acute and convalescent phases of COVID-19. The prospective study material was composed of cDNA or gDNA derived from T cells, B-cell-depleted T cells, or PBMCs. Nearly every sample came with metadata listing a de-identified subject ID, COVID-19 status, age in years and sex. Samples came from the ongoing ImmuneRACE study (first 160 participants) plus 1,254 subjects from 6 global collaborators. Subjects who had been exposed to COVID-19, were actively infected with it, or had recovered from it provided the deeply sampled blood TCRbeta repertoires that made up the dataset. Where available, HLA class I and class II types were taken from metadata supplied by the sample provider and were not determined by assay-based typing. The repertoires were released in a freely available public database meant as a resource for research on the immune response to SARS-CoV-2. The research as a whole found: The quantity of clinical and demographic metadata differed by source and by participant and was supplied without curation.

A note on this clone: Its antigen is unknown. The sample holds no much larger clone one base away, and base qualities are not on file.

TCRbeta CDR3 regions were amplified from genomic DNA by means of the immunoSEQ Assay, a bias-controlled multiplex PCR. Turning to the authors' computational methods: The number of nucleated cells in each sample was estimated from the amplification of reference gene primers within the assay. To quantify the absolute abundance of each unique TCRbeta CDR3 rearrangement, sequence reads were collapsed and filtered. For each sample, productive Simpson clonality was calculated as the square root of Simpson's diversity index over productive rearrangements. This immuneACCESS table, as held by TCRdb, lists in-frame sequences with V and J called but not all clones. Of the missing ones, under half trace to an unresolved V gene in checked studies; the others have no known cause. V and J calls and clone size are as listed in that table; D and trimming were resolved from the DNA. Here the sample has approximately 390,000 clones; around 87% occur a single time. The ten largest account for roughly a tenth of the sample.

Participants in the prospective study were enrolled through a virtual design, were aged roughly 18 to 100 years, and lived in approximately 25 United States geographic areas. To assign participants to cohorts, the prospective study relied on clinical history that participants themselves reported in a screening survey and a study questionnaire. Recovered participants in ImmuneRACE Cohort 3 were defined by two consecutive negative NP/OP PCR tests, clearance by a healthcare professional, or resolution of symptoms. Mobile phlebotomists in the prospective study collected whole blood, serum and a nasopharyngeal or oropharyngeal swab from every participant. Additional blood draws and questionnaires over an approximately 2-month period could optionally be provided by prospective study participants. Prospective study blood samples were shipped either frozen or at room temperature before DNA extraction.

Including cysteine and phenylalanine, the CDR3 has 16 amino acids. Just CDR3 DNA is preserved here, 48 bases in frame from base 1. According to the germline V gene (reference sequence), CDR1 reads LNHDA and CDR2 reads SQIVND. V is pared back by 3 bases and J by 0 bases, with 13 bases lying between the germline termini. The receptor was isolated from a woman aged 45-60 years who had recovered from COVID-19. Recombination linked TRBV19 to TRBJ2-3; TRBD2 is perhaps the D gene, given 5 matching bases. The sequenced sample was PBMCs or T cells enriched from blood (not recorded which). The nucleotide sequence reads as follows: TGTGCCAGTAGTATCCATTACCTAGCAAGCACAGATACGCAGTATTTT. Translated, it gives CASSIHYLASTDTQYF.